The 9 T cell receptor beta chains given below trace back to one sample, sequenced in a study of vaccination and CD4 T cells after COVID-19. Which antigens these TCRs recognize remains unknown. An Oncomine TCR Beta short-read assay was used to sequence the DNA from cultured CD4+ T cells. TCRdb fed the PCR reads into MiXCR, producing one record per CDR3 protein. The sample has approximately 4,600 distinct CDR3 sequences; approximately 54% are singletons. Treatment denoted: roughly 10-day PBMC culture with coronavirus spike peptide pools or control peptides (ViraFEST assay). The collection of CD4+ T cells from the unexposed donor took place before the COVID-19 pandemic (2011-2018). Sequenced: CD4+ T cells from blood, cultured in vitro. The receptor source for this set is a human donor in good health.

This clonotype was observed a few times. The V and J genes are TRBV20-1 and TRBJ1-5; D not certain. This CDR3 has 13 residues. Trimming took off 5 bases at V and 0 bases at J, with 8 bases between the two ends. Per germline, CDR1 DFQATT and CDR2 SNEGSKA (reference sequence). This chain's CDR3 is CSAALNSNQPQHF. As DNA, the CDR3 is TGCAGTGCTGCTCTGAATAGCAATCAGCCCCAGCATTTT.

The chain couples TRBV9 to TRBJ1-6; a weak D match, TRBD1 (6 bases). Trimming cost V 0 bases and J 6 bases, with 16 bases left between them. Germline V gives CDR1 SGDLS, CDR2 YYNGEE. CDR3 length: 17 residues. CDR3 amino acids: CASSVAGGASRNSPLHF. DNA for the CDR3: TGTGCCAGCAGCGTAGCTGGGGGGGCCTCGCGTAATTCACCCCTCCACTTT.

This chain joins TRBV19 and TRBJ2-7; TRBD1 matches at 10 bases. Trimming cost V 6 bases and J 6 bases; bases outside gene matches: 5. CDR1 is LNHDA, CDR2 SQIVND, per germline (reference sequence). This CDR3 contains 13 residues. The CDR3 region has the DNA TGTGCCAGTAGAGGGACAGGGGTACCCGAGCAGTACTTC. Translated, it gives CASRGTGVPEQYF.

Only a few counts were recorded for this clonotype. The chain recombines TRBV6-1 with TRBJ1-1; D call uncertain. This CDR3 contains 11 residues. Looked up from germline, CDR1 is MNHNS and CDR2 is SASEGT. The V end was cut by 8 bases, the J end by 11 bases, with 15 bases between. The CDR3 DNA sequence: TGTGCCAGCGGACTAGTTGGGGTCGCTTTCTTT. Translated, it gives CASGLVGVAFF.

The table lists this clonotype with a few counts. The J gene is TRBJ1-2, the V gene TRBV20-1; the D is unclear. The CDR3 loop spans 13 amino acids. V was clipped by 0 bases and J by 1 base, with 6 bases between them. CDR1 and CDR2 from the germline V gene are DFQATT and SNEGSKA (reference sequence). This chain's CDR3 is CSARDADNYGYTF. CDR3 nucleotides: TGCAGTGCTAGAGATGCGGATAACTATGGCTACACCTTC.

The chain recombines TRBV20-1 with TRBJ1-5; D is perhaps TRBD1 (5 bases). The CDR3 spans 15 residues. Germline V CDR1 and CDR2: DFQATT, SNEGSKA (reference sequence). V lost 1 base to trimming and J lost 5 bases, with 15 bases between them. CDR3 nucleotides: TGCAGTGCTAGAGGGGTTGGGGCTATGCATCAGCCCCAGCATTTT. This sequence encodes CSARGVGAMHQPQHF.

V and J are TRBV5-1 and TRBJ1-1; 9 bases line up with TRBD1. Germline lookup yields CDR1 SGHRS and CDR2 YFSETQ. The CDR3 has 16 residues. V lost 2 bases and J lost 0; bases outside the gene matches: 5. The CDR3 DNA sequence: TGCGCCAGCAGCTTTGGGACAGGGATTATGAACACTGAAGCTTTCTTT. As protein: CASSFGTGIMNTEAFF.

This clonotype was detected once. This chain connects TRBV9 to TRBJ1-2; D may be TRBD1 (6 bases). CDR1 and CDR2 from the germline V gene are SGDLS and YYNGEE. The V end lost 4 bases, the J end lost 4 bases, and 17 bases lay between the germline ends. The CDR3 is 15 residues long. The chain's CDR3 is CASSPLSDSLYGYTF. The CDR3 nucleotides are TGTGCCAGCAGCCCCTTATCGGACAGCCTCTATGGCTACACCTTC.

This clonotype was seen once. This sequence joins TRBV11-2 and TRBJ1-3, with no clear D. The germline V gene has CDR1 SGHAT and CDR2 FQNNGV. CDR3 size: 13 residues. The V end lost 5 bases, the J end lost 1 base, and 6 bases lay between the germline ends. The CDR3 sequence is CASSLESGNTIYF. The DNA for the CDR3 is TGTGCCAGCAGCCTCGAGTCTGGAAACACCATATATTTT.